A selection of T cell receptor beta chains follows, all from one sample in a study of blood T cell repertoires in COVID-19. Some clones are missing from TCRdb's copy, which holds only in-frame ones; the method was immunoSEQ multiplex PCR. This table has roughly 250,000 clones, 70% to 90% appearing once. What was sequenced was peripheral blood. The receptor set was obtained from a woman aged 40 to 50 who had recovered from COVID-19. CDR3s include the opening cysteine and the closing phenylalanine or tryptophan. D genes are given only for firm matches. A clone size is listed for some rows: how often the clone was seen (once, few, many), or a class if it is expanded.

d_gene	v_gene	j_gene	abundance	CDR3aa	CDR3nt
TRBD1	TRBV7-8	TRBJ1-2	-	CASSLVIRQGQNYGYTF	TGTGCCAGCAGCTTAGTGATAAGGCAGGGACAGAACTATGGCTACACCTTC
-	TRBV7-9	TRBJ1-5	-	CASSLEVGAGNQPQHF	TGTGCCAGCAGCTTAGAGGTGGGGGCAGGCAATCAGCCCCAGCATTTT
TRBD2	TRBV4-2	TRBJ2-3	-	CASSQSLTRASGAPDTQYF	TGTGCCAGCAGCCAGTCCCTTACGCGGGCTAGCGGGGCCCCAGATACGCAGTATTTT
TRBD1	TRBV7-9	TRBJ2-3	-	CASSLILAGGADTQYF	TGTGCCAGCAGCTTAATTTTGGCAGGGGGCGCAGATACGCAGTATTTT
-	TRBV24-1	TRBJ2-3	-	CATSAPRGGSTDTQYF	TGTGCCACCAGTGCCCCAAGGGGGGGGAGCACAGATACGCAGTATTTT
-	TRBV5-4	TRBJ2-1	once	CASSRDSSTYNEQFF	TGTGCCAGCAGTCGGGACTCCTCGACCTACAATGAGCAGTTCTTC
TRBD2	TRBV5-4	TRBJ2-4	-	CASSLAGREGWYF	TGTGCCAGCAGCTTGGCGGGGAGGGAGGGCTGGTACTTC
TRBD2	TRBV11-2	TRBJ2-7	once	CASSGQGLAGEQYF	TGTGCCAGCAGCGGCCAGGGACTAGCCGGCGAGCAGTACTTC
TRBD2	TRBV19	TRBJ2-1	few	CASSIIRRSSGGSSYNEQFF	TGTGCCAGTAGTATAATAAGAAGGTCTAGCGGGGGGAGCTCCTACAATGAGCAGTTCTTC
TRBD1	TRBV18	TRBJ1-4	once	CASSPIPGGPVATNEKLFF	TGTGCCAGCTCACCCATCCCAGGGGGCCCGGTTGCAACTAATGAAAAACTGTTTTTT
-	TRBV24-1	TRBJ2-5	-	CATSDLQETQYF	TGTGCCACCAGTGATCTTCAAGAGACCCAGTACTTC
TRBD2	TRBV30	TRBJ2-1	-	CAWSSGGYNEQFF	TGTGCCTGGAGTAGCGGGGGGTACAATGAGCAGTTCTTC
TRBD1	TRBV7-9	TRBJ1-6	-	CASSGGDRGYNSPLHF	TGTGCCAGCAGCGGTGGGGACAGGGGCTATAATTCACCCCTCCACTTT
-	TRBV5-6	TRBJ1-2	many	CASSLLGQGRGYTF	TGTGCCAGCAGCTTGTTAGGACAAGGGCGAGGCTACACCTTC
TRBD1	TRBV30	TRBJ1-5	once	CAWQGKTGVSNQPQHF	TGTGCCTGGCAGGGAAAAACAGGGGTTAGCAATCAGCCCCAGCATTTT
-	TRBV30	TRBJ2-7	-	CAWDRTAGDEQYF	TGTGCCTGGGACCGGACTGCCGGAGACGAGCAGTACTTC
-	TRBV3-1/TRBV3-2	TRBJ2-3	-	CASSQEVRDTQYF	TGTGCCAGCAGCCAAGAAGTGAGGGATACGCAGTATTTT
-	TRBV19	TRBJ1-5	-	CASRDGQFAQPQHF	TGTGCCAGTAGGGACGGACAGTTCGCTCAGCCCCAGCATTTT
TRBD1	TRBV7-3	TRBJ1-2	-	CASSPGTGGSGYTF	TGTGCCAGCAGCCCCGGGACAGGGGGAAGTGGCTACACCTTC
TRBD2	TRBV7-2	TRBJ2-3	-	CASSLRPSGTADTQYF	TGTGCCAGCAGCTTAAGGCCTAGCGGGACTGCAGATACGCAGTATTTT
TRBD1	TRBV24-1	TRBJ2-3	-	CATSETQGAITDTQYF	TGTGCCACCAGTGAAACACAGGGGGCCATCACAGATACGCAGTATTTT
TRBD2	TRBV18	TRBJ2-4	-	CASSLAGAGLAGANIQYF	TGTGCCAGCTCACTCGCAGGGGCCGGACTAGCGGGTGCGAACATTCAGTACTTC
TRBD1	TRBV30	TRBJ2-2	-	CAWSRTGFPGELFF	TGTGCCTGGAGTCGGACAGGGTTCCCCGGGGAGCTGTTTTTT
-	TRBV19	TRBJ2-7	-	CASSIGGRVYEQYF	TGTGCCAGTAGTATAGGGGGCAGGGTCTACGAGCAGTACTTC
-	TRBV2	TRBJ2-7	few	CASSERGRSGEQYF	TGTGCCAGCAGTGAAAGGGGAAGAAGTGGGGAGCAGTACTTC